Given below is one TCR beta chain in context. The data derive from a study of blood T cell repertoires in COVID-19. For the study at large: Both acute and convalescent COVID-19 samples were obtained from the United States, Italy and Spain. In each case, the material was cDNA or gDNA derived from T cells, B-cell-depleted T cells, or PBMCs.

Germline CDR1 and CDR2: SEHNR and FQNEAQ (reference sequence). V lost 2 bases, J lost 5 bases, and 13 bases lay in between. CDR3 length: 14 residues. Under the authors' procedure: Estimates of nucleated cell counts were drawn from the amplification of reference gene primers. Using immunoSEQ multiplex PCR, the repertoire was profiled, and TCRdb retains in-frame clones only, with some absent. Clonal size and the V and J genes are those of that table, whereas D and trimming came from the DNA. The data show 290,000 or so clones, around 90% seen once. The V call is TRBV7-9, the J call TRBJ2-7; maybe TRBD1 (5 bases). The receptor's source is a man in his sixties or seventies with acute or convalescent COVID-19. Sequences were obtained from peripheral blood. CDR3 in DNA: TGTGCCAGCAGCTTAACGCAGGGTGGCCACGAGCAGTACTTC. Translated: CASSLTQGGHEQYF. The variable domain in full, with the rest retrieved from reference TRBV7-9 and TRBJ2-7, is DTGVSQNPRHKITKRGQNVTFRCDPISEHNRLYWYRQTLGQGPEFLTYFQNEAQLEKSRLLSDRFSAERPKGSFSTLEIQRTEQGDSAMYLCASSLTQGGHEQYFGPGTRLTVT.